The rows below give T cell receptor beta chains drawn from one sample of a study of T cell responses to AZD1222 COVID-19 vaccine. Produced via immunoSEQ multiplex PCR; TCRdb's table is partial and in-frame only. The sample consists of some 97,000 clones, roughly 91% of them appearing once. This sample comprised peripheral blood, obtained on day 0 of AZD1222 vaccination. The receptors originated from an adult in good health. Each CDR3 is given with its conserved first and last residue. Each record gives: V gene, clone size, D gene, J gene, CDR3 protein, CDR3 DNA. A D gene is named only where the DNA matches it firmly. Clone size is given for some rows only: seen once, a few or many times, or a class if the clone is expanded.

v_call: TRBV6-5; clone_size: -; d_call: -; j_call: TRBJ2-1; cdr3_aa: CASSYSQGGGYEQFF; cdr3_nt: TGTGCCAGCAGTTACTCGCAGGGAGGTGGGTATGAGCAGTTCTTC
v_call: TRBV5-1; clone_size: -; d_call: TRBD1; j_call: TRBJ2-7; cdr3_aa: CASSLETGGYYEQYF; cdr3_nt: TGCGCCAGCAGCTTGGAGACAGGGGGCTACTACGAGCAGTACTTC
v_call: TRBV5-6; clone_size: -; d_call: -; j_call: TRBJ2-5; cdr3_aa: CASSFSDRKETQYF; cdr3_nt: TGTGCCAGCAGCTTTTCGGACAGAAAAGAGACCCAGTACTTC
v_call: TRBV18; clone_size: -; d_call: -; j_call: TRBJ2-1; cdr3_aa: CASSTTAYNEQFF; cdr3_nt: TGTGCCAGCTCGACGACAGCTTACAATGAGCAGTTCTTC
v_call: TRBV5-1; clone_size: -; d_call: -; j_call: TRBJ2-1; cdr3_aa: CASSWDSTIYNEQFF; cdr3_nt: TGCGCCAGCAGCTGGGACTCTACAATTTACAATGAGCAGTTCTTC
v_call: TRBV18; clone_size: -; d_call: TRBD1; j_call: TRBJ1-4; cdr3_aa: CASSPPGQENEKLFF; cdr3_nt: TGTGCCAGCTCACCACCGGGACAGGAGAATGAAAAACTGTTTTTT
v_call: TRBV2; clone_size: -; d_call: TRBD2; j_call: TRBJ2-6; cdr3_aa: CASKDSGGTGANVLTF; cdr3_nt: TGTGCCAGCAAGGACAGCGGGGGGACTGGGGCCAACGTCCTGACTTTC
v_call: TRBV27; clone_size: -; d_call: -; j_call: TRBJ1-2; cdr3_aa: CASSFAVGVLGYTF; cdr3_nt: TGTGCCAGCAGTTTCGCGGTGGGGGTACTTGGCTACACCTTC
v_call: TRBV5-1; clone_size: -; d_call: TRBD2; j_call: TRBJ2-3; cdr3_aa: CASSFSGGAITDTQYF; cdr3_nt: TGCGCCAGCAGCTTTAGCGGGGGGGCGATAACAGATACGCAGTATTTT
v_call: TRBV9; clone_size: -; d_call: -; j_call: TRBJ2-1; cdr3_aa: CASSPGRSYNEQFF; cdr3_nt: TGTGCCAGCAGCCCCGGGCGCTCCTACAATGAGCAGTTCTTC
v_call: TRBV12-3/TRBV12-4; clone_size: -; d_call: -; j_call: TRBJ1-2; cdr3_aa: CASSLPANYGYTF; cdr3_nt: TGTGCCAGCAGTTTGCCTGCTAACTATGGCTACACCTTC
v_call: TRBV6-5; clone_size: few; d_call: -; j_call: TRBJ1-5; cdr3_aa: CASSYTPGKPQHF; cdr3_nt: TGTGCCAGCAGTTACACACCTGGAAAGCCCCAGCATTTT
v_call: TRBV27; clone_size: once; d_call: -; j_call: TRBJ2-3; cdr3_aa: CASSLVGLIRTDTQYF; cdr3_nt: TGTGCCAGCAGTTTAGTCGGGCTCATTAGGACAGATACGCAGTATTTT
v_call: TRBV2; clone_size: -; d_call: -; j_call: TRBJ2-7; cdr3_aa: CASRALGTGAYEQYF; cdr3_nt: TGTGCCAGCAGGGCTTTGGGGACTGGCGCCTACGAGCAGTACTTC
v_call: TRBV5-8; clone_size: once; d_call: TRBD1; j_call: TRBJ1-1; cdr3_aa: CASSLVGTGWMNTEAFF; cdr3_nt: TGTGCCAGCAGCTTGGTAGGGACAGGATGGATGAACACTGAAGCTTTCTTT
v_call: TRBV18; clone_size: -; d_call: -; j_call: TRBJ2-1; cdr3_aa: CASSPTVGGDYNEQFF; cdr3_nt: TGTGCCAGCTCACCGACGGTGGGGGGCGATTACAATGAGCAGTTCTTC
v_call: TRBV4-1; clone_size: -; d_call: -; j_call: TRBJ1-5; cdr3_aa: CASSQDSRSRGGWDQPQHF; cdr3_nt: TGCGCCAGCAGCCAAGATAGTCGCTCGCGGGGTGGATGGGATCAGCCCCAGCATTTT
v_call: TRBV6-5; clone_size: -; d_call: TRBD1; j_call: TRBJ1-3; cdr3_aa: CASSRDRGQGNTIYF; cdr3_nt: TGTGCCAGCAGTAGGGACAGGGGGCAAGGAAACACCATATATTTT
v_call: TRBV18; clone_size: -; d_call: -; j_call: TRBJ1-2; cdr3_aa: CASSPPSSYGYTF; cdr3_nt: TGTGCCAGCTCACCACCCAGCAGTTATGGCTACACCTTC
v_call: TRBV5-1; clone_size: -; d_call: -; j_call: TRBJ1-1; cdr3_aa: CASSLDTEAFF; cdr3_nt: TGCGCCAGCAGCTTGGACACTGAAGCTTTCTTT
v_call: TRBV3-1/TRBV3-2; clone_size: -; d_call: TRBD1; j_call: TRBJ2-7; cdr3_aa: CASSQGLGTGGYEQYF; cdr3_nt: TGTGCCAGCAGCCAAGGTCTCGGGACAGGAGGGTACGAGCAGTACTTC
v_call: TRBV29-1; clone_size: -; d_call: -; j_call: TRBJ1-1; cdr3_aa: CSVTQDGNTEAFF; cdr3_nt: TGCAGCGTCACACAGGACGGGAACACTGAAGCTTTCTTT
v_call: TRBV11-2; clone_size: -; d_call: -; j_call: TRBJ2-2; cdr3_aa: CASSPGSGLGGELFF; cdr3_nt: TGTGCCAGCAGCCCGGGGTCGGGTTTAGGCGGGGAGCTGTTTTTT
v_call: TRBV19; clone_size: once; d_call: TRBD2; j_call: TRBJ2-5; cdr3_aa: CASRASGEETQYF; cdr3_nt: TGTGCCAGTAGGGCTAGCGGGGAAGAGACCCAGTACTTC
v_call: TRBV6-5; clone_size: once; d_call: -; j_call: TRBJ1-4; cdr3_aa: CASSTYRSTNEKLFF; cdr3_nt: TGTGCCAGCAGTACCTATAGGTCAACTAATGAAAAACTGTTTTTT
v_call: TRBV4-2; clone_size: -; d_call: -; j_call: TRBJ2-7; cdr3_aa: CASSQDRTSGTYEQYF; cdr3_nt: TGTGCCAGCAGCCAAGATCGCACGAGCGGTACCTACGAGCAGTACTTC
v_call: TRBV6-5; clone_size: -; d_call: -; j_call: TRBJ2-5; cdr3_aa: CASSYSRSGLQETQYF; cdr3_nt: TGTGCCAGCAGTTACTCGAGATCCGGTCTCCAAGAGACCCAGTACTTC
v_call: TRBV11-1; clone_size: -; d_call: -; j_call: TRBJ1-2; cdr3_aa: CASSLRPGNYGYTF; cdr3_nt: TGTGCCAGCAGCTTACGCCCGGGGAACTATGGCTACACCTTC